This T cell receptor beta chain was identified in a study of OX40 agonist ivuxolimab in advanced cancers. Regarding the complete study: Ivuxolimab was an agonistic, fully human IgG2 monoclonal antibody directed against OX40 (CD134), a costimulatory receptor. Three dose-escalation patients achieved partial responses, one with hepatocellular carcinoma and two with cutaneous melanoma. In the dose-escalation cohort, around four fifths of patients were male, and the mean age was approximately 60 years with a range of roughly 20 to 85. The paper covers the monotherapy dose-escalation part of the phase I ivuxolimab trial, which included N ≈ 50 patients. Patients were allowed to have had prior anti-PD-1, anti-PD-L1 or anti-CTLA-4 therapy, and roughly 40% of the dose-escalation patients had previously received checkpoint inhibitors. Intravenous ivuxolimab was administered to patients every 2 weeks at six dose levels: 0.01, 0.1, 0.3, 1.5, 3 and 10 mg/kg. Peripheral TCRbeta sequencing aimed to test whether ivuxolimab altered TCR sequence diversity and caused clonal T-cell expansion. Of the roughly 52 patients in dose escalation, around 19 had hepatocellular carcinoma, roughly 15 had melanoma, 9 had renal cell carcinoma and 9 had head and neck cancer.

Genomic DNA was extracted from sorted cells for sequencing of the TCRbeta CDR3 region. TCRbeta CDR3 regions were sequenced using the immunoSEQ Assay. The immuneACCESS repertoire file appears here via TCRdb, limited to in-frame rearrangements. These files lack a portion of the clones; in checked studies, under half of the deficit traces to unresolved V genes, and the cause of the others is not known. This sample gives 55,000 to 70,000 clones in total; 84% of them show up just once. Of the sample, 4% to 5.5% falls within the top ten clones. The paper's findings and limits, for the study overall: Partial responders in the 0.1-3.0 mg/kg groups had among the lowest normalized peripheral clonal expansion, especially among CD8+ T cells. After ivuxolimab, expanded clones were on average more numerous among CD8+ T cells than among CD4+ T cells. Low levels of normalized T-cell clonal expansion were also seen in some patients who did not respond. Which antigens the clonally expanded peripheral T cells were specific for was not determined. At doses of 0.1 to 3.0 mg/kg, clonal expansion of both CD4+ and CD8+ T cells in blood was seen between baseline and week 6.

V lost 11 bases and J lost 5 bases; the stretch between them is 21 bases long. The CDR3 measures 14 amino acids from cysteine to phenylalanine. Only the CDR3 portion is preserved as DNA: 42 bases, with reading frame beginning at the first base. Per the germline V gene (reference sequence), SEHNR is the CDR1 and FQNEAQ is the CDR2. Turning to this clone: Its antigen is not yet known. Base qualities are missing; no much larger clone stands one base away.

The trial excluded patients who had a history of autoimmune disease or were on systemic immunosuppression. Peripheral blood for TCR sequencing was drawn from every dose cohort at baseline, at cycle 4 day 1 and at cycle 7 day 1. The samples were taken from a phase I, first-in-human, multicenter, open-label dose-escalation trial of ivuxolimab. The trial enrolled adults with locally advanced or metastatic head and neck squamous cell, hepatocellular, melanoma or renal cell carcinoma. Before TCR sequencing, CD4+ T cells and CD8+ T cells from peripheral blood were sorted into separate populations. The TCR was taken from an adult with an advanced solid tumor such as melanoma, head and neck, liver or kidney cancer. This sample comprised CD4+ or CD8+ T cells sorted from blood, obtained in a trial of the OX40 agonist ivuxolimab. The chain uses TRBV7-9 and TRBJ2-5; D gene: possibly TRBD2, on 7 matching bases. At the DNA level, the sequence is TGTGCCTATTCCGGGGGGCTCTTGCAGGAGACCCAGTACTTC. Its coded protein is CAYSGGLLQETQYF.